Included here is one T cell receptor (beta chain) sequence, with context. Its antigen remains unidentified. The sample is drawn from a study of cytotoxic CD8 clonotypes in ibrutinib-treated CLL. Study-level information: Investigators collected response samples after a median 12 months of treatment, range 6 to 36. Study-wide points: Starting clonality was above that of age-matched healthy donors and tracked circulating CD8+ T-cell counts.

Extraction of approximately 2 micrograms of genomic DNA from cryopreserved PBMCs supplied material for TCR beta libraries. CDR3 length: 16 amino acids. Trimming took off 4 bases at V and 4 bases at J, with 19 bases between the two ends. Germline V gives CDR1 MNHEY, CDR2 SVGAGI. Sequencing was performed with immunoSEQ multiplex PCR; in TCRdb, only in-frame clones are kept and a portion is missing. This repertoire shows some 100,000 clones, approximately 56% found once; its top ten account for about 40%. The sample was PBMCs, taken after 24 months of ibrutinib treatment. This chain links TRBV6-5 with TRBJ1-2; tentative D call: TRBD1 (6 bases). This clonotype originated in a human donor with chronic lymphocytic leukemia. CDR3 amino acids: CASSLRSSDRAYGYTF. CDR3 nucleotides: TGTGCCAGCAGTTTGAGGTCCTCGGACAGAGCCTATGGCTACACCTTC.